This entry features one T cell receptor beta chain sequence. Germline CDR1 is SQVTM and CDR2 is ANQGSEA. The CDR3 totals 13 residues. The V gene lost 1 base and the J gene lost 1 base, with 7 bases spanning the gap. Here immunoSEQ multiplex PCR was the method, and the copy in TCRdb shows in-frame clones only, minus some. Among 250,000 to 350,000 clones, about 90% were seen once, and the ten largest hold approximately 5%. The study drew participants aged about 18 to 95 years from 20 to 30 US areas. This record comes from a study of blood T cell repertoires in COVID-19. The sequence was collected from a woman aged 30 to 39 who had recovered from COVID-19. V gene TRBV29-1 combines with J gene TRBJ1-1; D unresolved. The specimen was PBMCs or T cells enriched from blood (not recorded which). CDR3 coding DNA: TGCAGCGTTGAAGTCCCCGGGAACACTGAAGCTTTCTTT. It encodes CSVEVPGNTEAFF.